The 10 T cell receptor beta chains below come from one sample, sequenced in a study of beta chain features in type 1 diabetes. Since all of the isolated RNA was reverse transcribed, expressed TCRB transcripts were what got sequenced. Assay used: immunoSEQ multiplex PCR; TCRdb lists only in-frame clones, some missing. The sample contains 350,000 to 450,000 clones, about 15% of which appear only once. The sample comprised naive CD4+ T cells from blood. These receptors came from a woman aged 18-29 years in good health.

The chain carries TRBV7-2 and TRBJ2-7, with D possibly being TRBD2 (5 bases). Trimming cost V 4 bases and J 2 bases, with 9 bases left between them. The germline CDR1 and CDR2 sequences are SGHTA and FQGNSA. The CDR3 has 13 amino acids. The CDR3 DNA is TGTGCCAGCAGCTCCGACGGGGCCTACGAGCAGTACTTC. It encodes CASSSDGAYEQYF. The variable domain in full, with the rest retrieved from reference TRBV7-2 and TRBJ2-7, is GAGVSQSPSNKVTEKGKDVELRCDPISGHTALYWYRQSLGQGLEFLIYFQGNSAPDKSGLPSDRFSAERTGGSVSTLTIQRTQQEDSAVYLCASSSDGAYEQYFGPGTRLTVT.

This clone has only a few counts. This chain links TRBV4-3 with TRBJ2-6; no definite D call. The CDR3 consists of 16 residues. From germline, CDR1 is LGHNA and CDR2 YSLEER. Trimming shortened V by 4 bases and J by 0 bases, and 10 bases separated the two germline ends. The CDR3 spells CASSPGSYSGANVLTF. CDR3 nucleotide sequence: TGCGCCAGCAGCCCAGGCTCCTACTCTGGGGCCAACGTCCTGACTTTC.

This clone was seen a handful of times. This rearrangement joins TRBV30 to TRBJ2-7; the D gene is possibly TRBD1 (6 bases). Per the germline V gene, CDR1 is GTSNPN and CDR2 is SVGIG (reference sequence). This CDR3 region has 11 residues. Trimming removed 2 bases at V and 9 bases at J, with 11 bases between. This CDR3 is CAWSNRDAQYF. The CDR3 DNA is TGTGCCTGGAGTAACAGGGACGCGCAGTACTTC.

Points on this clone: Other DNA sequences in the same sample also yield this CDR3. The rearrangement links TRBV7-9 to TRBJ2-7; 12 bases line up with TRBD2. Germline V lookup: CDR1 SEHNR, CDR2 FQNEAQ (reference sequence). V shed 5 bases, J shed 4 bases, and the junction held 6 bases outside the gene matches. CDR3 length: 15 residues. CDR3 coding DNA: TGTGCCAGCAGCCCCCCTAGCGGGAGGGGGTACGAGCAGTACTTC. As protein: CASSPPSGRGYEQYF.

This clone has only one observation. This sample also contains other DNA sequences that code for the same CDR3. The V gene is TRBV9, the J gene TRBJ1-2; D is ambiguous. CDR1 and CDR2 (germline): SGDLS, YYNGEE. This CDR3 has 13 amino acids. V was clipped by 0 bases and J by 3 bases, with 6 bases between them. The CDR3 DNA follows: TGTGCCAGCAGCGTAGAAGGAGACTATGGCTACACCTTC. Protein sequence: CASSVEGDYGYTF. Filled out from reference TRBV9 and TRBJ1-2, the complete variable domain reads DSGVTQTPKHLITATGQRVTLRCSPRSGDLSVYWYQQSLDQGLQFLIQYYNGEERAKGNILERFSAQQFPDLHSELNLSSLELGDSALYFCASSVEGDYGYTFGSGTRLTVV.

The chain couples TRBV18 to TRBJ2-1; 14 nucleotides align to TRBD2. With 6 bases clipped from V and 7 bases from J, the junction kept 8 bases outside the gene matches. The germline V gene encodes CDR1 KGHSH and CDR2 LQKENI. The CDR3 spans 16 residues. The CDR3, as DNA: TGTGCCAGCTCCGGGACTAGCGGGAGATTTGAGAATGAGCAGTTCTTC. It translates to CASSGTSGRFENEQFF.

The sample holds a few counts of this clone. The chain couples TRBV28 to TRBJ2-7; 8 bases map to TRBD1. Germline V gives CDR1 MDHEN, CDR2 SYDVKM. V was clipped by 6 bases and J by 8 bases; unmatched bases: 9. CDR3 length equals 13 residues. CDR3 DNA sequence: TGTGCCAGCAGCCCATCAGGGGGCCGTAAGCAGTACTTC. As protein: CASSPSGGRKQYF. Filled out from reference TRBV28 and TRBJ2-7, the complete variable domain reads DVKVTQSSRYLVKRTGEKVFLECVQDMDHENMFWYRQDPGLGLRLIYFSYDVKMKEKGDIPEGYSVSREKKERFSLILESASTNQTSMYLCASSPSGGRKQYFGPGTRLTVT.

This chain joins TRBV30 and TRBJ2-2, with D hard to call. Germline loops: CDR1 GTSNPN, CDR2 SVGIG (reference sequence). This CDR3 is built from 14 residues. The V and J ends lost 1 base and 6 bases respectively, with 12 bases between them. The CDR3 DNA is TGTGCCTGGAGTGCCCTAGTAGTAGCCGGGGAGCTGTTTTTT. The encoded protein is CAWSALVVAGELFF.

A few counts support this clone. This chain joins TRBV5-4 and TRBJ2-1, with TRBD2 matching 11 bases. The CDR3 is 16 residues long. The germline gives CDR1 SGHNT, CDR2 YYREEE (reference sequence). Losses at the gene ends were 5 bases for V and 4 bases for J; bases not matched to a gene: 8. CDR3 residues: CASRPLAGGIYNEQFF. Here the CDR3 DNA reads TGTGCCAGCAGACCTCTAGCGGGAGGTATTTACAATGAGCAGTTCTTC.

The J gene is TRBJ2-1, the V gene TRBV4-2, with 11 bases lining up with TRBD2. CDR1 and CDR2 (germline): LGHNA, YNFKEQ. V gave up 3 bases and J gave up 8 bases; unmatched junction bases: 12. CDR3 size: 17 residues. CDR3 region: CASSQGELAGGFYEQFF. The CDR3 nucleotides read TGTGCCAGCAGCCAGGGCGAGTTAGCGGGAGGGTTCTATGAGCAGTTCTTC.